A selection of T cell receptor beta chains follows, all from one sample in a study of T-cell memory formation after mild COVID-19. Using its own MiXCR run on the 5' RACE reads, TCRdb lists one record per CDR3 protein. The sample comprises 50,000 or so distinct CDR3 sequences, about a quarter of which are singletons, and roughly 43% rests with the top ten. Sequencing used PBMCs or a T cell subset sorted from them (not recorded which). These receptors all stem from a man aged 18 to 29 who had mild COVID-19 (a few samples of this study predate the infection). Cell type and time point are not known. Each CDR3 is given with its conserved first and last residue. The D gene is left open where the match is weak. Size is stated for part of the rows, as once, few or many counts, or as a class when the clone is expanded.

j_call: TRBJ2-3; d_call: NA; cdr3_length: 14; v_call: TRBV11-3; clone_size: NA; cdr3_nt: TGTGCCAGCAGCACGGGACACCTCACAGATACGCAGTATTTT; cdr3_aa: CASSTGHLTDTQYF
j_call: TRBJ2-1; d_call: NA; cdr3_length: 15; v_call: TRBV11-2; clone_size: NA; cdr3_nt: TGTGCCAGCAGCTTAGTTCCCGGGTCTATGAATGAGCAGTTCTTC; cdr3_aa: CASSLVPGSMNEQFF
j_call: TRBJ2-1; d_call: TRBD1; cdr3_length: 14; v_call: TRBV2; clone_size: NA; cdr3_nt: TGTGCCAGCAGATTCGACAGGGGGCCCAATGAGCAGTTCTTC; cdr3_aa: CASRFDRGPNEQFF
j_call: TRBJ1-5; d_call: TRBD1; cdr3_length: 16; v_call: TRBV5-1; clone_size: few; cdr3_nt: TGCGCCAGCAGCCCGACAGGGCGCTTCGGCAATCAGCCCCAGCATTTT; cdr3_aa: CASSPTGRFGNQPQHF
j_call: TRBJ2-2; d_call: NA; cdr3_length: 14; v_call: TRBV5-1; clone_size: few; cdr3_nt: TGCGCCAGCAGCTTGTTTAGGTACCCCGGGGAGCTGTTTTTT; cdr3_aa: CASSLFRYPGELFF
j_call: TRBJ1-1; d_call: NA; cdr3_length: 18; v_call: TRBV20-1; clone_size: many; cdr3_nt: TGCAGTGCGCCCACTGGTTCCACCGGGACTTGGAAGGGCACTGAAGCTTTCTTT; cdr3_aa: CSAPTGSTGTWKGTEAFF
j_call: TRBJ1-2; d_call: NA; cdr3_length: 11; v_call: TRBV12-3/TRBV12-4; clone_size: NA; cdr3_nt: TGTGCCAGCAGTTTTCTGCAAGGCTACACCTTC; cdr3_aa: CASSFLQGYTF
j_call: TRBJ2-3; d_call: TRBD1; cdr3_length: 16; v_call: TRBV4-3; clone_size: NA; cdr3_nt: TGCGCCAGCAGCCCCGGGACAGGGCCTAGCACAGATACGCAGTATTTT; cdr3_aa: CASSPGTGPSTDTQYF
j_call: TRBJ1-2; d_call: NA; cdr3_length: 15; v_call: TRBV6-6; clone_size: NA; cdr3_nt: TGTGCCAGCAGTTCACTACAGGGTTTAAACTATGGCTACACCTTC; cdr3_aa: CASSSLQGLNYGYTF
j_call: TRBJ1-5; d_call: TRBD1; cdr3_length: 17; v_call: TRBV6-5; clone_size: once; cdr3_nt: TGTGCCAGCAGTTACTCGAAATCGGGACAGAGCAATCAGCCCCAGCATTTT; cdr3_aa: CASSYSKSGQSNQPQHF
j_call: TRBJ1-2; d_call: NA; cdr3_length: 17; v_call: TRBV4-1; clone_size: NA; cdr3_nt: TGCGCCAGCAGCCCGCAGGTTCAGGGGTCCTCCAACTATGGCTACACCTTC; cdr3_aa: CASSPQVQGSSNYGYTF
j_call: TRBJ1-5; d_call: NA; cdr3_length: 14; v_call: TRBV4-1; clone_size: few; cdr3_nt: TGCGCCAGCAGCCAAGAGGACTACAATCAGCCCCAGCATTTT; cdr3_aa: CASSQEDYNQPQHF
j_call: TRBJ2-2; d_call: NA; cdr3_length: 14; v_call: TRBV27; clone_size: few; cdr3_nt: TGTGCCAGCAGCTCCACCAAGAACACCGGGGAGCTGTTTTTT; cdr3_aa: CASSSTKNTGELFF
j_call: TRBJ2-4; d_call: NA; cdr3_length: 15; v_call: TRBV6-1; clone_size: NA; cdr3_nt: TGTGCCAGCAGTGAAGGACCTTGTCGGGACGGCCCTAGGTACTTC; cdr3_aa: CASSEGPCRDGPRYF
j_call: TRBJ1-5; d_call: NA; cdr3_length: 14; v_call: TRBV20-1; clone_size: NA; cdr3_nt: TGCAGTGTTCAGCCCGGGGTTAGCAATCAGCCCCAGCATTTT; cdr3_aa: CSVQPGVSNQPQHF
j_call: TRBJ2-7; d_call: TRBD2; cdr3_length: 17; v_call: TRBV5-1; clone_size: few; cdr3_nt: TGCGCCAGCAGCTTGGCTGATACTCGGGAGGGGTCCTACGAGCAGTACTTC; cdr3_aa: CASSLADTREGSYEQYF
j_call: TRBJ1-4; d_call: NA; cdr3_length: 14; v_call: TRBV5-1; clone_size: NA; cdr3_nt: TGCGCCAGCAGCTTGACCATAACGGGTGAAAAACTGTTTTTT; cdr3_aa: CASSLTITGEKLFF
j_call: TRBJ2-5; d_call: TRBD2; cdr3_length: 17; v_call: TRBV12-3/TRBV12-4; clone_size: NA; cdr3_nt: TGTGCCAGCAGTTTAGTCCCTAGCGGGGGGGCCCAGGAGACCCAGTACTTC; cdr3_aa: CASSLVPSGGAQETQYF
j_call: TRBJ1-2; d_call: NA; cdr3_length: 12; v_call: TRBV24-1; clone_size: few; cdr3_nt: TGTGCCACCAGTGACTCAGCTTATGGCTACACCTTC; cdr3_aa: CATSDSAYGYTF
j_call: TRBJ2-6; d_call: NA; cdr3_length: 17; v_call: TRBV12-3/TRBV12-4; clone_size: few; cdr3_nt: TGTGCCAGCAGTTTCTCGGGGGGCCTCTCTGGGGCCAACGTCCTGACTTTC; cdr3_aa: CASSFSGGLSGANVLTF
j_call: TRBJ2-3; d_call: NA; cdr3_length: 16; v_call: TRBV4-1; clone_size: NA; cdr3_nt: TGCGCCAGCAGCCAAGTCATCACAGCGGAGCGAGATACGCAGTATTTT; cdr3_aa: CASSQVITAERDTQYF
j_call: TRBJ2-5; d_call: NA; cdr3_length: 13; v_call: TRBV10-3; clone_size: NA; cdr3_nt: TGTGCCATCAGACCGACAGCATTGGGGACCCAGTACTTC; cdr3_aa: CAIRPTALGTQYF
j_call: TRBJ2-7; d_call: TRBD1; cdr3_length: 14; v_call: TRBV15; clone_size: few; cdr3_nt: TGTGCCACCAGCATCGGGACAGGGCCCGACGAGCAGTACTTC; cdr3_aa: CATSIGTGPDEQYF
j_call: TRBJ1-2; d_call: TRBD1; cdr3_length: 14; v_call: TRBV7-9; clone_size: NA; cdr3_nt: TGTGCCAGCAGCGATCCCTCAGGGGGGATTTCGCACACCTTC; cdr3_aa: CASSDPSGGISHTF
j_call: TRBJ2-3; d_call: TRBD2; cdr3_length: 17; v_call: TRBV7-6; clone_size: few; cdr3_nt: TGTGCCAGCAGCTTATTGTTGGGCGAGCGGGGGACAGATACGCAGTATTTT; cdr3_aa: CASSLLLGERGTDTQYF
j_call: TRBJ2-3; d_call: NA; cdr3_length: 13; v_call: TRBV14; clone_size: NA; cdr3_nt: TGTGCCAGCAGCCAAGTTGGGAGCGATACGCAGTATTTT; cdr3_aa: CASSQVGSDTQYF
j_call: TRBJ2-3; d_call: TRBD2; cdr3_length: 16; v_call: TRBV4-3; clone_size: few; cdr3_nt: TGCGCCAGCAGCCAAGATCTGTGGGGAGGGGCCAAGGCGCAGTATTTT; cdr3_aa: CASSQDLWGGAKAQYF
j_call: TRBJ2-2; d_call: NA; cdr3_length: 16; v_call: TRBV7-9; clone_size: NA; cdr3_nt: TGTGCCAGCAGCTTAGCTGGGACCTACACCACCGGGGAGCTGTTTTTT; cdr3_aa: CASSLAGTYTTGELFF
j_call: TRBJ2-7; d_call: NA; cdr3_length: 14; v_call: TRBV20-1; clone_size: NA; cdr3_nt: TGCAGTGCTAGAGGCGAGGTCCGCGTCGACGAGCAGTACTTC; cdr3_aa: CSARGEVRVDEQYF
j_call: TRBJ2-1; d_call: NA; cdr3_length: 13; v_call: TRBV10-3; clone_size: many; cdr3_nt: TGTGCCATCTCCGAAGGGGTCTACAATGAGCAGTTCTTC; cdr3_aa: CAISEGVYNEQFF
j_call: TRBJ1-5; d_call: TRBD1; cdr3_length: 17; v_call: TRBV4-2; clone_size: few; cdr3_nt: TGTGCCAGCAGCCCAGCGGGGGAAACAGGGGGGGTTCAGCCCCAGCATTTT; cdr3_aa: CASSPAGETGGVQPQHF
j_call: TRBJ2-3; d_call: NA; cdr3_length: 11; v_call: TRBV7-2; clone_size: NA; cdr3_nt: TGTGCCAGCAGCCGGGACCACCGGCAGTATTTT; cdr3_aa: CASSRDHRQYF
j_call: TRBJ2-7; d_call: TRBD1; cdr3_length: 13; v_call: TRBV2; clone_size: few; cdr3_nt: TGTGCCATCTCCGGGACAGGGGGAAGCGAGCAGTACTTC; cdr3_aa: CAISGTGGSEQYF
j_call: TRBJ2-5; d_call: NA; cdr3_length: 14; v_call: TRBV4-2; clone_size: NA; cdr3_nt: TGTGCCAGCAGCTACGGAGTGGAGCAAGAGACCCAGTACTTC; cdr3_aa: CASSYGVEQETQYF
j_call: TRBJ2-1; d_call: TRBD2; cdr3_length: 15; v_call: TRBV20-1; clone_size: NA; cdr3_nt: TGCAGTGCTAGAGATGGGTCTAGCGGCGACAATGAGCAGTTCTTC; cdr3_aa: CSARDGSSGDNEQFF
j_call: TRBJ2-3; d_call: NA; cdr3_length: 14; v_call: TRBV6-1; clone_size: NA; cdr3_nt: TGTGCCAGCAGTGACTTTGACAACAAAGATACGCAGTATTTT; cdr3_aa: CASSDFDNKDTQYF
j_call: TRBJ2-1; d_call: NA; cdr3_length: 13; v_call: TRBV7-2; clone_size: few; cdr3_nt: TGTGCCAGCAGCTTAGAAGTTATCAATGAGCAGTTCTTC; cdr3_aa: CASSLEVINEQFF
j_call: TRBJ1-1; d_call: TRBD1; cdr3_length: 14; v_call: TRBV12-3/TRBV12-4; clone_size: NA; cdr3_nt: TGTGCCAGCAGGGAGACAGGGGTCATCACTGAAGCTTTCTTT; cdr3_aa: CASRETGVITEAFF
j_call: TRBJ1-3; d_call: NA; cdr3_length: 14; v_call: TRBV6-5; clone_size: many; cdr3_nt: TGTGCCAGCAGTTATTCGACAGCTGGAAACACCATATATTTT; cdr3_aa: CASSYSTAGNTIYF
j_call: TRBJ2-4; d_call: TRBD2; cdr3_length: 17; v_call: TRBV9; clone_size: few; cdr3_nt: TGTGCCAGCAGCGTCCAACCGGCGGGGGGGCCGAGGGACATTCAGTACTTC; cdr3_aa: CASSVQPAGGPRDIQYF
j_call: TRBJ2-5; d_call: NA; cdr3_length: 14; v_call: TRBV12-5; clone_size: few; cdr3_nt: TGTGCTAGTGCTCGTGGTGGATTCGGGGAGATCCAGTACTTC; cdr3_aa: CASARGGFGEIQYF
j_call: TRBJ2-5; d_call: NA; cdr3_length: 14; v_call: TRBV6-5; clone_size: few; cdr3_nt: TGTGCCAGCACTGCTACGAGTTGGGGAGAGACCCAGTACTTC; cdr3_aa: CASTATSWGETQYF
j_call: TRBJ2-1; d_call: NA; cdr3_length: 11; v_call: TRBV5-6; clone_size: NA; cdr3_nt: TGTGCCAGCAGCTCGACCTTTGAGCAGTTCTTC; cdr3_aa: CASSSTFEQFF
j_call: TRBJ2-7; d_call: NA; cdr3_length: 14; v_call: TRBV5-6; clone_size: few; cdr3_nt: TGTGCCAGCAGCTTGGATGCGGGGCCCATCGAGCAGTACTTC; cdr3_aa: CASSLDAGPIEQYF
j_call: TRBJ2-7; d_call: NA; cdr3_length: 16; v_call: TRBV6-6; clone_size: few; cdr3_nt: TGTGCCAGCAGTTACCTTCGGACGGACGTAACCTACGAGCAGTACTTC; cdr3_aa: CASSYLRTDVTYEQYF
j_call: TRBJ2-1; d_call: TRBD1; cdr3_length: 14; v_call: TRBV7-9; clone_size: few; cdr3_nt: TGTGCCAGCAGCCATTCGGGACAGGGGCGCGAGCAGTTCTTC; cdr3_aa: CASSHSGQGREQFF
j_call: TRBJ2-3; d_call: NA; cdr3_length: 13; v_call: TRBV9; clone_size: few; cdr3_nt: TGTGCCAGCAGCGTAGTTGGCACAGATACGCAGTATTTT; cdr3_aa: CASSVVGTDTQYF
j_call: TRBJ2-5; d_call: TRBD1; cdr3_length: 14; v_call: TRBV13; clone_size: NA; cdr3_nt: TGTGCCAGCAGCCCGACAGGGCTAGGGGAGACCCAGTACTTC; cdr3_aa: CASSPTGLGETQYF
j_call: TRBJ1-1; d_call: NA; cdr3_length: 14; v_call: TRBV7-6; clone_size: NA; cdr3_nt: TGTGCCAGCAGCTTAGTGGGGGGGAACACTGAAGCTTTCTTT; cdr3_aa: CASSLVGGNTEAFF
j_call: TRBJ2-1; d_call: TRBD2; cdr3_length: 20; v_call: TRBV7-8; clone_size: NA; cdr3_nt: TGTGCCAGCAGCTTAGCACCGCCGGCCTACCTAGCGGGGCTAAACAATGAGCAGTTCTTC; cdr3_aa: CASSLAPPAYLAGLNNEQFF
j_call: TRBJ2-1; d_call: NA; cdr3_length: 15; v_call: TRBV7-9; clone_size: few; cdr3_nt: TGTGCCAGCAGCTTAGCGAGCGGACCTTACAATGAGCAGTTCTTC; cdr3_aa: CASSLASGPYNEQFF
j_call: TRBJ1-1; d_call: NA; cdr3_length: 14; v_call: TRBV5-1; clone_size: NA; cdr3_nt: TGCGCCAGCAGCTTGGCCGGGGGCTGGACTGAAGCTTTCTTT; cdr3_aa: CASSLAGGWTEAFF
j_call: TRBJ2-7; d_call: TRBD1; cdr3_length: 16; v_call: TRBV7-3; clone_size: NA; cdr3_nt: TGTGCCAGCAGCTTCACTTTGGGACAGGTGAATTACGAGCAGTACTTC; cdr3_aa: CASSFTLGQVNYEQYF